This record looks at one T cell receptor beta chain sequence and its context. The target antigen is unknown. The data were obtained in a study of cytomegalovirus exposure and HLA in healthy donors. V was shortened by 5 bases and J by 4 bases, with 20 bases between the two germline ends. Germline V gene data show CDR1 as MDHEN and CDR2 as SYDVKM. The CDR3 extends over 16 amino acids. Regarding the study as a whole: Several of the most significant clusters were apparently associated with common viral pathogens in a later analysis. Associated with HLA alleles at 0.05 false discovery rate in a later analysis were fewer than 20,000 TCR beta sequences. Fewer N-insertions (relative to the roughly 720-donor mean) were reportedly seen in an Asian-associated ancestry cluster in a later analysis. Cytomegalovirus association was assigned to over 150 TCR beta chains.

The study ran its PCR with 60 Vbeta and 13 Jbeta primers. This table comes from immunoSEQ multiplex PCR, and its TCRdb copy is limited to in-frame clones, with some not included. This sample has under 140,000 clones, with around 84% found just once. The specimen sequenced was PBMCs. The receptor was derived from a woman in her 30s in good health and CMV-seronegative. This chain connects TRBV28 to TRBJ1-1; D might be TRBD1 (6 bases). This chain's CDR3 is CASSPGLGGRSTEAFF. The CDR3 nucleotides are TGTGCCAGCAGTCCGGGACTAGGGGGACGGAGCACTGAAGCTTTCTTT.